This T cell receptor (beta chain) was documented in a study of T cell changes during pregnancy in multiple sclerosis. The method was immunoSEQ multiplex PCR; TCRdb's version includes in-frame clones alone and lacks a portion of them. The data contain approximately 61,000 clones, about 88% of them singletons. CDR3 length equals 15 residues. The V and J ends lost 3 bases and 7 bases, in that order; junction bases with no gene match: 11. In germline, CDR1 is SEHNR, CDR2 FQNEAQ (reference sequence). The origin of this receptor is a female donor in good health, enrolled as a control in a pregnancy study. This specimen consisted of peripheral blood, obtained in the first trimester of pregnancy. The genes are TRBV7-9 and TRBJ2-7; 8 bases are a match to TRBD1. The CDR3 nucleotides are TGTGCCAGCAGCTTTGATGGGCAGGGGGCATGGGAGCAGTACTTC. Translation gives CASSFDGQGAWEQYF.